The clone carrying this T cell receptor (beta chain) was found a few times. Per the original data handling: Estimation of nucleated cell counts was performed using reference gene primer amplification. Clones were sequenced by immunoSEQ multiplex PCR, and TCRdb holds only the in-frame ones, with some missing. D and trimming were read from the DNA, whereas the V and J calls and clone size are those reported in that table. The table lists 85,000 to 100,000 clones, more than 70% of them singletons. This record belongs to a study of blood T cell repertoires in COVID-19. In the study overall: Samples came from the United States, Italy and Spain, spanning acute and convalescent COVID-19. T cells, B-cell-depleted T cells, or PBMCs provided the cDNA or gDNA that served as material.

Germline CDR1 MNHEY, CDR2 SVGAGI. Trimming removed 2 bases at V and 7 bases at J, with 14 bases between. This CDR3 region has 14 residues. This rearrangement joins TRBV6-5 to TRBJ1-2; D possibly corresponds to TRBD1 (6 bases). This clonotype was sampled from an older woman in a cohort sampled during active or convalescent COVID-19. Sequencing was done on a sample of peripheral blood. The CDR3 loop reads CASSYQARGSGYTF. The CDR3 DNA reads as TGTGCCAGCAGTTACCAGGCCAGGGGATCTGGCTACACCTTC.